The T cell receptor beta chain described here comes from a study of shared clonotypes between healthy human individuals. Germline V gives CDR1 SGHRS, CDR2 YFSETQ. The CDR3 is 14 residues long. Trimming removed 3 bases at V and 7 bases at J, with 17 bases between. A deep-level run was used for the assay. In replicate PCRs of sorted subsets, roughly 200 ng DNA, some 28,000 T cell genomes, was used. Repertoires were generated with immunoSEQ multiplex PCR, while TCRdb's copy carries only in-frame clones and drops some. The table has roughly 2.5 million clones, about 92% seen once. This clone was detected once. Antigen specificity is unknown. Study observations and caveats: With a handful of donors compared, 4.5% to 6.5% of naive CD4 clonotypes were shared. Shared clonotypes across all four donors exceeded non-shared ones in generation probability.

The clonotype was recovered from a man between 18 and 35 years old in good health. The source material was naive CD4+ T cells sorted from blood. Subset noted: CD45RA+ positively selected. V usage is TRBV5-1 and J usage is TRBJ2-7; the D call may be TRBD1 or TRBD2 (5 bases each). CDR3 in DNA: TGCGCCAGCAGCTCCGACGGGACGCTCGAAGAGCAGTACTTC. It translates to CASSSDGTLEEQYF.